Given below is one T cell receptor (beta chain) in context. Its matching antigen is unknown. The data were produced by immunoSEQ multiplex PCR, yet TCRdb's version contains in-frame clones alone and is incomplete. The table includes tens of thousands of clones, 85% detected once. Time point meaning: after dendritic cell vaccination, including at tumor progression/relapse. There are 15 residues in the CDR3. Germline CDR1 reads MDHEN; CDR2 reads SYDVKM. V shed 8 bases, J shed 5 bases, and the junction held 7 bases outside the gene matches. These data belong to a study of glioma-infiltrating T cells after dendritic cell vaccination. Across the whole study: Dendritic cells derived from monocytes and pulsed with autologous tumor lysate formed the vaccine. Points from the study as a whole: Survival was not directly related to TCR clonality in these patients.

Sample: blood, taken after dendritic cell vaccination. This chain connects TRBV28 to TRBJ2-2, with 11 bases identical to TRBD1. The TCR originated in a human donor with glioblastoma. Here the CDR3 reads CASFRGTGGTGELFF. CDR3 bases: TGTGCCAGCTTTCGTGGGACAGGGGGGACCGGGGAGCTGTTTTTT.